This TCR beta chain was identified during a study of vaccination and CD4 T cells after COVID-19 (dated by TCRdb to 2021 to 2024). Describing the broader study: Every convalescent patient had a positive nasal swab PCR test for SARS-CoV-2, with mild disease in several patients and severe disease in one. Post-vaccine blood samples were taken a median of roughly 75 days after the second vaccine dose, with a range of about 13 to 241 days. Each participant got two doses of either the Pfizer-BioNTech BNT162b2 vaccine (n=8) or the Moderna mRNA-1273 vaccine (n=2). Control cultures used a CEFX viral epitope pool as positive control, an HIV-1 Nef peptide pool as negative control, or no peptide. Post-COVID blood samples were collected from convalescent patients a median of about 92 days after diagnosis, with a range of roughly 35 to 180 days. The convalescent cohort included six males and four females, with two Hispanic individuals, seven Caucasians, two Asians and one multiracial person. The spike-specific CD4+ TCR repertoire was compared before and after mRNA vaccination in over nine COVID-19 convalescent patients and a few infection-naive healthy vaccine recipients. For stimulating the cultures, overlapping spike peptide pools were used, derived from SARS-CoV-2 as well as from the common cold coronaviruses HCoV-NL63, HCoV-OC43 and HCoV-229E.

In the case of this clonotype: Which antigen it targets is not known. The sample holds no much larger clone one base away, and base qualities are not on file.

In the germline V gene (reference sequence), CDR1 corresponds to LNHDA and CDR2 to SQIVND. Trimming accounts for 3 bases at V and 5 bases at J, while the number of junction bases matched to no gene is 10. From the cysteine up to the phenylalanine, the CDR3 has a length of 16 residues. Of the read, only the CDR3 DNA is kept; its 48 bases are in frame from base 1. Interpreted using the paper, the treatment or condition label stands for: roughly 11-day PBMC culture with coronavirus spike peptide pools or control peptides (ViraFEST assay). To expand antigen-specific T cells with peptide pools and then pick out the expanded clonotypes through TCR sequencing, the study relied on the ViraFEST assay. The convalescent patients' positive SARS-CoV-2 PCR tests were from March to December 2020, which was before the Alpha, Beta and Delta variants emerged in the United States. Under 2.5 million PBMCs per well were cultured in IMDM with approximately 4.9% human AB serum and 8.5 to 10 IU/ml IL-2, plus 10 ug/ml peptide pools. On days 3 and 7, half of the culture medium was replaced with fresh IL-2-containing medium. Once the cells had been in culture for less than 11 days, the EasySep CD4+ T cell isolation kit was used to isolate CD4+ T cells by negative selection. Ficoll-Paque Plus gradient centrifugation was used to isolate PBMCs from whole blood, and the isolated PBMCs were then either used fresh or cryopreserved at -140C. Culture conditions were generally each tested in triplicate wells.

Receptor amplification or capture employed PCR. TCR sequencing of DNA from cultured CD4+ T cells used the Oncomine TCR Beta short-read assay at the Johns Hopkins FTIC core. The QIAamp micro DNA kit was used to extract genomic DNA from the cultured CD4+ T cells. The Oncomine TCR Beta libraries from cultured CD4+ T cells were pooled using unique dual indexes and then sequenced on an Illumina iSeq 100. As for the original processing: Non-productive sequences were removed, and CDR3s not starting with C, not ending with F or W, or shorter than 7 amino acids were discarded. The MANAFEST web application identified antigen-specific clonotypes by comparing peptide-stimulated wells against reference wells and other culture wells. To be called positive, a clone needed an FDR below 0.05, an odds ratio above 5, and a productive frequency above 0.1% in at least two of three replicate wells. A clonotype counted as cross-reactive if it showed significant expansion both in the SARS-CoV-2 spike wells and in at least one common cold coronavirus spike condition. CDR3 homology was assessed with Levenshtein distances (stringdist) and unrooted phylogenetic trees (ape) in R version 3.6.1. Using fastp at Q25 and MiXCR, TCRdb reprocessed the public reads and kept productive beta chains. Records with the same CDR3 protein are collapsed into one entry carrying the most frequent genes and DNA. The V and J calls follow TCRdb's processing rather than the paper's. The sample table shows 9,900 or so distinct CDR3 sequences, and approximately 29% are seen once. The ten most abundant clones make up about 9.8% of the sample.

Here is what the overall study found, with its caveats: The number of convalescent patients in the study was relatively small, and the study did not examine early timepoints following natural infection. An increase in the median number of SARS-CoV-2-reactive clonotypes from roughly 20 after infection to roughly 39 after vaccination was observed, but the change was not found to be significant. In convalescent patients, a median roughly 88% of post-vaccine SARS-CoV-2-reactive clones were detected only after vaccination, suggesting vaccine-specific priming. Of the vaccine-specific clones in convalescent patients, 304 of 307, or nearly all, reacted only to SARS-CoV-2 spike and did not cross-react with common cold coronaviruses.

This specimen was CD4+ T cells from blood, cultured in vitro, taken after SARS-CoV-2 vaccination. The chain joins TRBV19 to TRBJ2-5; TRBD1 lines up with 9 middle nucleotides. This clonotype originated in a human donor who had recovered from COVID-19. The nucleotide sequence is TGTGCCAGTAGTATGAGGGACAGGGCTAAGCAGGAGACCCAGTACTTC. It is translated as CASSMRDRAKQETQYF. Here the CDR3 is joined to the reference TRBV19 and TRBJ2-5 genes, and the full variable domain is: DGGITQSPKYLFRKEGQNVTLSCEQNLNHDAMYWYRQDPGQGLRLIYYSQIVNDFQKGDIAEGYSVSREKKESFPLTVTSAQKNPTAFYLCASSMRDRAKQETQYFGPGTRLLVL.